Included here is one T cell receptor (beta chain) sequence, with context. Additional DNA sequences in this sample encode the identical CDR3. The germline V gene encodes CDR1 SGHNT and CDR2 YENEEA. The ends were cut back, 5 bases at V and 6 bases at J, with 5 bases in the middle. This CDR3 is built from 11 residues. This sample was included in a study of shared clonotypes between healthy human individuals. This table comes from immunoSEQ multiplex PCR, and its TCRdb copy is limited to in-frame clones, with some not included. In the table there are over a million clones, 98% of which are singletons. This chain links TRBV11-3 with TRBJ2-1; perhaps TRBD2 as D (5 bases). The clonotype comes from a man aged 30 to 45 in good health. The sequencing sample was made of naive CD4+ T cells sorted from blood. This sample's subset: CD45RA+ positively selected. DNA for the CDR3: TGTGCCAGCAGCCTAGCCAATGAGCAGTTCTTC. Its translation: CASSLANEQFF.